The subject of this entry is one T cell receptor beta chain. What it recognizes is unknown. The data originate from a study of CD8+ T cells in alopecia areata. The CDR3 sequence is 13 residues long. Per germline, CDR1 KGHSH and CDR2 LQKENI. Trimming pared 2 bases from V and 7 bases from J, leaving 12 bases between. The treatment is: oral pan-JAK inhibitor, 5-10 mg twice daily. Following extraction, RNA underwent reverse transcription to cDNA, which served as the sequencing template. Method: immunoSEQ multiplex PCR; TCRdb's copy keeps in-frame clones and lacks some. Of about 200,000 clones in the sample, around three fifths are singletons; the top ten hold just over 1%. Study observations and caveats: Among the top 100, expanded CD8+ clones, as well as scalp clonality, were significantly decreased by tofacitinib.

This specimen consisted of CD4+ T cells sorted from blood, obtained at week 24, from a patient treated with tofacitinib. This TCR was recovered from a human donor with alopecia areata. The chain joins TRBV18 to TRBJ2-7; a possible D gene is TRBD1 (5 bases). The CDR3 DNA sequence: TGTGCCAGCTCACCAGGCAGGGCTGGGGAGCAGTACTTC. Its protein product is CASSPGRAGEQYF.